This T cell receptor beta chain was found in a study of blood T cell repertoires in COVID-19. Study-level information: COVID-19 samples collected from the United States, Italy and Spain covered acute and convalescent phases.

CDR3 length: 15 residues. The germline CDR1 and CDR2 sequences are GTSNPN and SVGIG (reference sequence). Trimming at V came to 4 bases and at J to 7 bases, leaving 8 bases not matched to a gene. Original data processing: Estimation of nucleated cell counts was performed using reference gene primer amplification. TCRdb's copy holds only in-frame clones and misses some; the assay was immunoSEQ multiplex PCR. D and trimming were read from the DNA, whereas the V and J calls and clone size are those reported in that table. Of some 300,000 clones in the sample, 89% are singletons; the top ten hold 9.5%. The participants were between 18 and 89 years old and came from 24 US areas. Participants' own reports of clinical history determined their cohort assignment.

The specimen sequenced was PBMCs or T cells enriched from blood (not recorded which). The receptor's source is a woman aged 40-49 years who had recovered from COVID-19. The chain has TRBV30 and TRBJ1-6, with TRBD1 identical over 9 bases. CDR3 nucleotide sequence: TGTGCCTGGAATCTTCGGGACAGGGTAAATTCACCCCTCCACTTT. Protein: CAWNLRDRVNSPLHF.